The 31 T cell receptor beta chains given below trace back to one sample, sequenced in a study of chemoradiotherapy in HPV16-positive cancers. Profiled with immunoSEQ multiplex PCR; TCRdb holds only in-frame clones, not every one. The table shows about 24,000 clones, with roughly 87% occurring only once. The sequenced sample was blood, obtained from a patient who underwent chemoradiotherapy. Receptors were obtained from a human donor with HPV-associated anogenital cancer.

This sequence joins TRBV2 and TRBJ2-7, with D hard to call. CDR3 length equals 18 residues. V was cut by 0 bases and J by 0 bases, with 18 bases left in between. The germline V gene has CDR1 SNHLY and CDR2 FYNNEI. CDR3 protein: CASSEATRWKSSSYEQYF. The CDR3 nucleotides read TGTGCCAGCAGTGAAGCGACCAGGTGGAAATCGAGCTCCTACGAGCAGTACTTC.

This sequence joins TRBV11-2 and TRBJ2-1; D may be TRBD2 (5 bases). This CDR3 has 16 amino acids. Germline V lookup: CDR1 SGHAT, CDR2 FQNNGV. V lost 1 base, J lost 9 bases, and 19 bases lay in between. The DNA of the CDR3 is TGTGCCAGCAGCTTAGTGGAGAGGGCTGGTACTGGTGAGCAGTTCTTC. It is translated as CASSLVERAGTGEQFF.

V and J are TRBV30 and TRBJ1-6, with unresolved D. The CDR3 contains 16 residues. Deletions cut 4 bases from V and 0 bases from J, with 13 bases between. Germline V CDR1 and CDR2: GTSNPN, SVGIG (reference sequence). CDR3: CAWTGSGSSYNSPLHF. The DNA for the CDR3 is TGTGCCTGGACCGGGAGTGGGAGCTCCTATAATTCACCCCTCCACTTT.

J is TRBJ2-7 and V is TRBV7-2, with a weak D call TRBD2 (6 bases). V was trimmed by 1 base and J by 3 bases, leaving 10 bases between them. The CDR3 is 14 residues long. CDR1 and CDR2 from the germline V gene are SGHTA and FQGNSA. Written as DNA, the CDR3 is TGTGCCAGCAGCTTAGGCGGGACGGGCTACGAGCAGTACTTC. Translating it yields CASSLGGTGYEQYF.

CDR3 sequence: CASSERGNTEAFF. For the CDR3, the DNA is TGTGCCAGCAGCGAGAGGGGGAACACTGAAGCTTTCTTT. The chain is built from TRBV6-1 and TRBJ1-1, with a weak D call TRBD1 (5 bases). Trimming took 6 bases from V and 1 from J, leaving 9 bases between them. Germline V gene lookup returns CDR1 MNHNS and CDR2 SASEGT. The CDR3 consists of 13 residues.

This chain links TRBV7-3 with TRBJ2-3; 11 bases line up with TRBD2. CDR3 size: 17 residues. The V gene end was trimmed by 0 bases and the J gene end by 6 bases; junction bases not matched to a gene: 8. Germline CDR1 is SGHTA and CDR2 is FQGTGA. The CDR3 DNA follows: TGTGCCAGCAGCTTAACGCTTCTAGCGGGAGGTGCCGATACGCAGTATTTT. Protein product: CASSLTLLAGGADTQYF.

The J gene is TRBJ2-2, the V gene TRBV19; 7 positions match TRBD1. Germline CDR1 and CDR2: LNHDA and SQIVND (reference sequence). The CDR3 is 15 residues long. V lost 1 base to trimming and J lost 3 bases; unmatched junction nucleotides: 2. CDR3 bases: TGTGCCAGTAGTATAGGACAGGGACACACCGGGGAGCTGTTTTTT. Its translation: CASSIGQGHTGELFF.

This chain connects TRBV6-5 to TRBJ1-2; 9 bases match TRBD1. The CDR3 extends over 15 amino acids. V trimming: 2 bases; J trimming: 7 bases; junction bases outside the gene matches: 8. Germline CDR1 MNHEY, CDR2 SVGAGI. The CDR3: CASSYARDRERGYTF. In DNA, the CDR3 is TGTGCCAGCAGTTACGCCAGGGACAGGGAACGTGGCTACACCTTC.

V and J are TRBV19 and TRBJ1-2; maybe TRBD1 (5 bases). V was cut by 9 bases and J by 6 bases, with 20 bases left in between. This CDR3 has 14 residues. The V gene's germline CDR1 is LNHDA and CDR2 SQIVND (reference sequence). The CDR3 DNA reads TGTGCCAGCCAATACCTAGAAAGGGGTGATGGCTACACCTTC. Translating gives CASQYLERGDGYTF.

This chain joins TRBV10-3 and TRBJ2-7; D could derive from TRBD1 or TRBD2 (7 bases each). Germline V lookup: CDR1 ENHRY, CDR2 SYGVKD. The CDR3 runs 14 residues. The V end lost 4 bases, the J end lost 4 bases, and 14 bases lay between the germline ends. The CDR3 nucleotides are TGTGCCATCAGTGGGAACAGGGGAGGGTACGAGCAGTACTTC. This codes for CAISGNRGGYEQYF.

The chain has TRBV6-5 and TRBJ1-1; D gene ambiguous. The CDR3 totals 14 residues. V lost 4 bases, J lost 2 bases, and 11 bases lay in between. Looked up from germline, CDR1 is MNHEY and CDR2 is SVGAGI. CDR3 coding DNA: TGTGCCAGCAGTTCAGGTCTCCAAAACACTGAAGCTTTCTTT. Its translation is CASSSGLQNTEAFF.

The chain links TRBV7-9 to TRBJ1-2; no definite D call. Trimming left V 4 bases short and J 4 bases short, with 22 bases between. The germline V gene encodes CDR1 SEHNR and CDR2 FQNEAQ (reference sequence). The CDR3 covers 17 residues. CDR3 loop: CASSSSGSGRLLYGYTF. CDR3 DNA sequence: TGTGCCAGCAGCTCTAGCGGCTCTGGACGGCTACTCTATGGCTACACCTTC. Filled out from reference TRBV7-9 and TRBJ1-2, the complete variable domain reads DTGVSQNPRHKITKRGQNVTFRCDPISEHNRLYWYRQTLGQGPEFLTYFQNEAQLEKSRLLSDRFSAERPKGSFSTLEIQRTEQGDSAMYLCASSSSGSGRLLYGYTFGSGTRLTVV.

This clone was seen once. The J gene is TRBJ1-1, the V gene TRBV6-4, with 7 bases fitting TRBD1. This CDR3 is 14 amino acids long. Losses at the gene ends were 0 bases for V and 4 bases for J; bases not matched to a gene: 2. Germline loops: CDR1 MRHNA, CDR2 SNTAGT. The CDR3 sequence is CASSDSNRGTEAFF. DNA of the CDR3: TGTGCCAGCAGTGACTCGAACAGGGGCACTGAAGCTTTCTTT.

The gene calls are TRBV18 and TRBJ1-5, with TRBD1 identical over 7 bases. V lost 4 bases, J lost 6 bases, and 6 bases stayed unmatched. Germline V CDR1 and CDR2: KGHSH, LQKENI. This CDR3 has 14 amino acids. CDR3 sequence reads: CASSQGAFGQPQHF. In DNA form, the CDR3 reads TGTGCCAGCTCACAGGGGGCTTTTGGTCAGCCCCAGCATTTT.

The genes are TRBV5-4 and TRBJ1-1; weak D call: TRBD1 (6 bases). Germline lookup yields CDR1 SGHNT and CDR2 YYREEE (reference sequence). The CDR3 is made up of 14 amino acids. Trimming took off 3 bases at V and 1 base at J, with 10 bases between the two ends. The CDR3 DNA sequence: TGTGCCAGCAGCTCGACGGACAGGAACACTGAAGCTTTCTTT. Translation gives CASSSTDRNTEAFF.

This clone has only one observation. V gene TRBV7-2 combines with J gene TRBJ2-7; 12 bases are shared with TRBD2. The CDR3 contains 15 residues. Germline-derived CDR1 and CDR2 are SGHTA and FQGNSA. J lost 2 bases, V lost 6 bases, and 5 bases had no gene match. The CDR3 loop reads CASSPLAGGAYEQYF. CDR3 nucleotides: TGTGCCAGCAGTCCACTAGCGGGGGGCGCCTACGAGCAGTACTTC.

This chain links TRBV30 with TRBJ2-1; TRBD2 matches 11 bases. This CDR3 contains 15 residues. With V trimmed by 3 bases and J by 7 bases, 8 bases remained unmatched. Per the germline V gene, CDR1 is GTSNPN and CDR2 is SVGIG (reference sequence). Here the CDR3 DNA reads TGTGCCTGGAGGCAACTAGCGGGAGTGGCTAATGAGCAGTTCTTC. It is translated as CAWRQLAGVANEQFF.

V and J are TRBV19 and TRBJ1-2, with TRBD1 matching 7 bases. The junction had 3 bases not matched to a gene; V was cut back by 5 bases and J by 3 bases. This CDR3 contains 13 residues. Germline V gene data show CDR1 as LNHDA and CDR2 as SQIVND (reference sequence). The CDR3: CASSGQVYYGYTF. The CDR3 region has the DNA TGTGCCAGTAGTGGACAGGTGTACTATGGCTACACCTTC.

This chain uses TRBV5-5 with TRBJ1-1; the match to TRBD1 covers 7 bases. The CDR3 has 15 residues. The V gene's germline CDR1 is SGHKS and CDR2 YYEKEE (reference sequence). After removal of 1 base from V and 1 base from J, the junction contained 4 bases not matched to a gene. CDR3 sequence reads: CASSLTGVSNTEAFF. CDR3 in DNA: TGTGCCAGCAGCTTGACAGGGGTCTCGAACACTGAAGCTTTCTTT.

This clone was seen more than once but under ten times. J is TRBJ2-2 and V is TRBV30, with 8 bases fitting TRBD2. J was trimmed by 4 bases and V by 0 bases; bases with no gene match: 4. This CDR3 spans 15 amino acids. Germline V gives CDR1 GTSNPN, CDR2 SVGIG (reference sequence). The DNA of the CDR3 is TGTGCCTGGAGTGTATCCGGGAGGGCCACCGGGGAGCTGTTTTTT. Protein sequence: CAWSVSGRATGELFF. The whole variable domain, remainder taken from reference TRBV30 and TRBJ2-2, is SQTIHQWPATLVQPVGSPLSLECTVEGTSNPNLYWYRQAAGRGLQLLFYSVGIGQISSEVPQNLSASRPQDRQFILSSKKLLLSDSGFYLCAWSVSGRATGELFFGEGSRLTVL.

This clone was found once. The chain uses TRBV20-1 and TRBJ2-1, with D perhaps TRBD2 (6 bases). The CDR3 runs 11 residues. Trimming stripped 6 bases from V and 7 bases from J, with 10 bases between. Germline-derived CDR1 and CDR2 are DFQATT and SNEGSKA (reference sequence). The CDR3 sequence is CSAPRGNEQFF. Here the CDR3 DNA reads TGCAGTGCCCCACGGGGGAATGAGCAGTTCTTC.

The CDR3 region has the DNA TGTGCCAGCAGCCACAGCTCTGGAAACACCATATATTTT. Protein sequence: CASSHSSGNTIYF. This rearrangement joins TRBV13 to TRBJ1-3; D uncertain. Between the trimmed V and J ends, which lost 5 bases and 0 bases, there was a span of 5 bases. The CDR3 has 13 residues. Germline-derived CDR1 and CDR2 are PRHDT and FYEKMQ (reference sequence). Supplemented by reference TRBV13 and TRBJ1-3, the full variable domain reads AAGVIQSPRHLIKEKRETATLKCYPIPRHDTVYWYQQGPGQDPQFLISFYEKMQSDKGSIPDRFSAQQFSDYHSELNMSSLELGDSALYFCASSHSSGNTIYFGEGSWLTVV.

The V call is TRBV19, the J call TRBJ1-2, with 7 bases aligning to TRBD1. The trim removed 3 bases at V and 4 bases at J, leaving 5 bases unmatched. This CDR3 has 14 amino acids. Germline values: CDR1 LNHDA, CDR2 SQIVND (reference sequence). In nucleotides, the CDR3 is TGTGCCAGTAGTATGGGACAGATCTTCTATGGCTACACCTTC. Translated, it gives CASSMGQIFYGYTF. The whole variable domain, remainder taken from reference TRBV19 and TRBJ1-2, is DGGITQSPKYLFRKEGQNVTLSCEQNLNHDAMYWYRQDPGQGLRLIYYSQIVNDFQKGDIAEGYSVSREKKESFPLTVTSAQKNPTAFYLCASSMGQIFYGYTFGSGTRLTVV.

This clone was observed a few times. The chain combines TRBV5-6 with TRBJ1-6, with D hard to call. Germline V gene data show CDR1 as SGHDT and CDR2 as YYEEEE. The CDR3 covers 13 residues. Trimming took off 2 bases at V and 10 bases at J, with 10 bases between the two ends. The CDR3 is CASSLDKVSPLHF. The CDR3 bases are TGTGCCAGCAGCTTAGACAAGGTCTCACCCCTCCACTTT.

This rearrangement joins TRBV11-2 to TRBJ2-1, with 12 nucleotides matching TRBD2. V shed 7 bases, J shed 7 bases, and the junction held 11 bases outside the gene matches. Germline V gene data show CDR1 as SGHAT and CDR2 as FQNNGV. The CDR3 has 16 amino acids. The CDR3 loop is CASTQSPLAGGNEQFF. CDR3 DNA: TGTGCCAGCACCCAAAGTCCGCTAGCGGGGGGGAATGAGCAGTTCTTC.

The chain links TRBV30 to TRBJ1-2; 9 nucleotides align to TRBD1. CDR1 and CDR2 (germline): GTSNPN, SVGIG (reference sequence). Unmatched junction bases numbered 5, after V lost 6 bases and J lost 3 bases. The CDR3 sequence is 13 residues long. The CDR3, as DNA: TGTGCCTGTGGAAGGACAGGGGACTATGGCTACACCTTC. Translated, it gives CACGRTGDYGYTF. Full variable domain (outside the CDR3, taken from reference TRBV30 and TRBJ1-2): SQTIHQWPATLVQPVGSPLSLECTVEGTSNPNLYWYRQAAGRGLQLLFYSVGIGQISSEVPQNLSASRPQDRQFILSSKKLLLSDSGFYLCACGRTGDYGYTFGSGTRLTVV.

The chain links TRBV20-1 to TRBJ1-2; D is unresolved. The V end was cut by 3 bases, the J end by 10 bases, with 12 bases between. CDR1 and CDR2 from the germline V gene are DFQATT and SNEGSKA (reference sequence). The CDR3 runs to 11 residues. The CDR3 is CSASKLEDYTF. The CDR3 bases are TGCAGTGCTAGCAAATTGGAGGACTACACCTTC.

The V call is TRBV12-5, the J call TRBJ2-2; 7 nucleotides match TRBD2. Unmatched junction bases numbered 10, after V lost 1 base and J lost 8 bases. This CDR3 spans 16 amino acids. Per the germline V gene, CDR1 is LGHNT and CDR2 is FRNRAP. CDR3 nucleotides: TGTGCTAGTGGTTTGGCTAGCGGATCAAGCGGTGGGGAGCTGTTTTTT. Translating gives CASGLASGSSGGELFF.

The chain employs TRBV6-5 and TRBJ2-5; 7 bases agree with TRBD2. V trimming: 6 bases; J trimming: 5 bases; junction bases outside the gene matches: 6. Germline lookup yields CDR1 MNHEY and CDR2 SVGAGI. The CDR3 is 13 residues long. The CDR3 reads CASSARRGETQYF. CDR3 in DNA: TGTGCCAGCAGCGCCCGGCGGGGGGAGACCCAGTACTTC.

This sequence joins TRBV10-2 and TRBJ2-3, with D tentatively TRBD1 or TRBD2 (6 bases each). Germline CDR1 WSHSY, CDR2 SAAADI. There are 13 residues in the CDR3. V lost 8 bases to trimming and J lost 1 base, with 10 bases between them. For the CDR3, the DNA is TGCGCCAGCGGTAGGGGGGGCACAGATACGCAGTATTTT. Translating gives CASGRGGTDTQYF.

The V and J genes are TRBV30 and TRBJ1-5, with a possible D match to TRBD1 (5 bases). This CDR3 is 15 amino acids long. Looked up from germline, CDR1 is GTSNPN and CDR2 is SVGIG (reference sequence). V lost 0 bases, J lost 2 bases, and 11 bases lay in between. CDR3: CAWSVEGRGNQPQHF. DNA for the CDR3: TGTGCCTGGAGTGTGGAGGGACGGGGCAATCAGCCCCAGCATTTT.